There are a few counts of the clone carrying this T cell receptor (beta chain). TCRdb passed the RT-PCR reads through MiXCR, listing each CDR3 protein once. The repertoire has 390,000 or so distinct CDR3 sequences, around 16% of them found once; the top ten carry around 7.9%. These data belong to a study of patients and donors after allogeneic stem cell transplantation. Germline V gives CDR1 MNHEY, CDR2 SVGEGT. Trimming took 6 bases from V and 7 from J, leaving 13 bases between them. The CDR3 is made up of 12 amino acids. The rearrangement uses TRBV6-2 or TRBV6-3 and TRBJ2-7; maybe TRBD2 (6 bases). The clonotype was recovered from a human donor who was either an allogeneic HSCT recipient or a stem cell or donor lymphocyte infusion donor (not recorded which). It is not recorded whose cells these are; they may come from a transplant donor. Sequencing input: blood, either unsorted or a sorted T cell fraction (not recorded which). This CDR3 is CASSRGTGEQYF. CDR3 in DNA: TGTGCCAGCAGCCGGGGGACGGGGGAGCAGTACTTC.